Below are 11 T cell receptor beta chains sequenced from a single sample in a study of Ad26.COV2.S vaccination and SARS-CoV-2 variants. The sample's treatment: about 20 received Ad26.COV2.S at low or high dose, single or two shots; about five received placebo; per-sample allocation not given. Collection of samples fell on day 63 after the first vaccine or placebo injection. Libraries were prepared by immunoSEQ multiplex PCR; TCRdb keeps only in-frame clonotypes and omits some of them. In the table there are under 550,000 clones, approximately 87% of which are singletons. The starting material was peripheral blood, obtained in a trial of Ad26.COV2.S vaccine versus placebo. Receptors were obtained from a person between 18 and 65 years old who received the Ad26.COV2.S COVID-19 vaccine or a placebo.

This clone was detected once. The chain uses TRBV2 and TRBJ2-7, with TRBD1 matching 9 bases. This CDR3 contains 14 residues. The J segment lost 2 bases and the V segment lost 4 bases, leaving 3 bases of the junction unmatched. CDR1 and CDR2 (germline): SNHLY, FYNNEI. The CDR3 DNA reads TGTGCCAGCAGTGGGGACAGGGACCCCTACGAGCAGTACTTC. Translation: CASSGDRDPYEQYF. Using reference TRBV2 and TRBJ2-7 for the parts outside the CDR3, the full variable domain is EPEVTQTPSHQVTQMGQEVILRCVPISNHLYFYWYRQILGQKVEFLVSFYNNEISEKSEIFDDQFSVERPDGSNFTLKIRSTKLEDSAMYFCASSGDRDPYEQYFGPGTRLTVT.

V gene TRBV28 combines with J gene TRBJ1-1; D remains ambiguous. Trimming took 6 bases from V and 3 from J, leaving 11 bases between them. CDR3 length: 13 amino acids. The germline V gene encodes CDR1 MDHEN and CDR2 SYDVKM. The chain's CDR3 is CASRPGWDTEAFF. In DNA, the CDR3 is TGTGCCAGCAGACCCGGGTGGGACACTGAAGCTTTCTTT.

The rearrangement links TRBV4-2 to TRBJ2-3; D is undetermined. V lost 3 bases and J lost 0, with 16 bases in between. CDR1 is LGHNA, CDR2 YNFKEQ, per germline. The CDR3 consists of 17 residues. The CDR3 DNA is TGTGCCAGCAGCCAGACGACCTATGCTGGGAGCACAGATACGCAGTATTTT. It specifies CASSQTTYAGSTDTQYF.

CDR3 bases: TGTGCCAGCAAGATAGGTTTATATCTTCAATACAATGAGCAGTTCTTC. This codes for CASKIGLYLQYNEQFF. The V call is TRBV2, the J call TRBJ2-1; D gene uncertain. Germline V gene data show CDR1 as SNHLY and CDR2 as FYNNEI. The CDR3 is 16 amino acids. V lost 7 bases and J lost 4, with 20 bases in between.

The rearrangement uses TRBV28 and TRBJ1-4, with D perhaps TRBD1 (5 bases). Trimming cost V 5 bases and J 7 bases, with 20 bases left between them. CDR3 size: 16 residues. The germline CDR1 and CDR2 sequences are MDHEN and SYDVKM. CDR3 amino acids: CASSLTGVRASEKLFF. The CDR3, as DNA: TGTGCCAGCAGTCTTACGGGGGTGAGGGCGAGTGAAAAACTGTTTTTT.

This sequence joins TRBV29-1 and TRBJ1-6; D call uncertain. The V end was cut by 6 bases, the J end by 2 bases, with 14 bases between. Germline CDR1 SQVTM, CDR2 ANQGSEA. The CDR3 covers 15 residues. CDR3 sequence reads: CSVSGRGTYNSPLHF. The CDR3 nucleotides are TGCAGCGTCTCCGGTCGCGGAACCTATAATTCACCCCTCCACTTT.

The rearrangement joins TRBV7-9 to TRBJ1-5, with D unclear. Germline V gives CDR1 SEHNR, CDR2 FQNEAQ (reference sequence). This CDR3 is built from 13 residues. The V and J ends lost 5 bases and 11 bases respectively, with 16 bases between them. CDR3 protein: CASSAPEDWTQHF. The CDR3, as DNA: TGTGCCAGCAGCGCGCCCGAGGACTGGACCCAGCATTTT. The full variable domain, completed using reference TRBV7-9 and TRBJ1-5, is DTGVSQNPRHKITKRGQNVTFRCDPISEHNRLYWYRQTLGQGPEFLTYFQNEAQLEKSRLLSDRFSAERPKGSFSTLEIQRTEQGDSAMYLCASSAPEDWTQHFGDGTRLSIL.

The chain recombines TRBV7-9 with TRBJ2-3; no firm D call. V lost 2 bases and J 4 bases, leaving 13 bases between the germline ends. Germline CDR1 is SEHNR and CDR2 is FQNEAQ (reference sequence). The CDR3 length is 15 residues. In nucleotides, the CDR3 is TGTGCCAGCAGCTTATCGGGCGCCCCGCCAGATACGCAGTATTTT. Its translation is CASSLSGAPPDTQYF.

This rearrangement joins TRBV10-3 to TRBJ2-3; D might be TRBD1 (6 bases). The CDR3 consists of 14 residues. CDR1 is ENHRY and CDR2 is SYGVKD in the germline V gene. Trimming pared 3 bases from V and 6 bases from J, leaving 13 bases between. CDR3 sequence (DNA): TGTGCCATCAGTGAACCCACAGGGTTGGATACGCAGTATTTT. The encoded protein is CAISEPTGLDTQYF.

This chain uses TRBV30 with TRBJ1-1, with D uncertain. Trimming removed 5 bases from V and 4 bases from J, with 17 bases in between. The CDR3 contains 14 residues. Germline V gene sequence: CDR1 GTSNPN, CDR2 SVGIG (reference sequence). The CDR3 DNA reads TGTGCCTGGTCACTGGGAGGAGGAGGCACTGAAGCTTTCTTT. Its protein product is CAWSLGGGGTEAFF.

This CDR3 reads CASSLDAGNYEQYF. The CDR3 coding sequence is TGCGCCAGCAGCTTGGATGCAGGGAACTACGAGCAGTACTTC. J is TRBJ2-7 and V is TRBV5-1, with D possibly TRBD1 on 5 matching bases. CDR1 is SGHRS and CDR2 is YFSETQ in the germline V gene. V lost 0 bases to trimming and J lost 3 bases, with 10 bases between them. The CDR3 totals 14 residues. The full variable domain, rest sourced from reference TRBV5-1 and TRBJ2-7, is KAGVTQTPRYLIKTRGQQVTLSCSPISGHRSVSWYQQTPGQGLQFLFEYFSETQRNKGNFPGRFSGRQFSNSRSEMNVSTLELGDSALYLCASSLDAGNYEQYFGPGTRLTVT.